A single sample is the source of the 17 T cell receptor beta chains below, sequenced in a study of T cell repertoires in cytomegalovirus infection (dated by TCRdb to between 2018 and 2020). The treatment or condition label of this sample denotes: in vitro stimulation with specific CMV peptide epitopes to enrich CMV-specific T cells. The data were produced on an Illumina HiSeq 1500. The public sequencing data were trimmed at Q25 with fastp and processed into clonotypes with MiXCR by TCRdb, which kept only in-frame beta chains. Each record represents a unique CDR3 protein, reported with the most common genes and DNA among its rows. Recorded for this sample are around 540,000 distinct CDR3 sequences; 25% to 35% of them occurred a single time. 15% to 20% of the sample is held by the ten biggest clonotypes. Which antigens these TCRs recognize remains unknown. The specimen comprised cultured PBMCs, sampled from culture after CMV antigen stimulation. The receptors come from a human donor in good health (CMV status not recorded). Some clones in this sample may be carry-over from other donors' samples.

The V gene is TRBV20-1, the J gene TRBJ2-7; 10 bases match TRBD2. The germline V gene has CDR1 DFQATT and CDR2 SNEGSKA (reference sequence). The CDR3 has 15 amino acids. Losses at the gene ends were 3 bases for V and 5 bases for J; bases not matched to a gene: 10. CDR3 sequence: CSARVSGRAFHEQYF. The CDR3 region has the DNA TGCAGTGCTAGGGTCAGCGGGAGGGCCTTCCACGAGCAGTACTTC.

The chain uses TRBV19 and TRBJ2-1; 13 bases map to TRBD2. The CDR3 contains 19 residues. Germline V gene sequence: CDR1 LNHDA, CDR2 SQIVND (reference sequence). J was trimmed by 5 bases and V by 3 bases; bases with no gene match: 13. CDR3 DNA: TGTGCCAGTAGTATGTGGGGCAGGACTAGCGGGGGAAAAGACAATGAGCAGTTCTTC. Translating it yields CASSMWGRTSGGKDNEQFF.

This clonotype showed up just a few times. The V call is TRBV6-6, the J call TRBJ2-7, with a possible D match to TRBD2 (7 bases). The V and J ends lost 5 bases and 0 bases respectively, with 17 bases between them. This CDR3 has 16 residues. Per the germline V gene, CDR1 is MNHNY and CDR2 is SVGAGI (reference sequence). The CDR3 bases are TGTGCCAGCAGTAAGGGGGGGGCGGCCAGCTCCTACGAGCAGTACGTC. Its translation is CASSKGGAASSYEQYV.

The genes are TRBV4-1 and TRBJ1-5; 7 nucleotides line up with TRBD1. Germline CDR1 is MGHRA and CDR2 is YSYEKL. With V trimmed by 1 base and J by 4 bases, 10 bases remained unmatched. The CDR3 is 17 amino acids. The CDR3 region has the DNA TGCGCCAGCAGCCAAGGATTCGGGGACAGATTTAATCAGCCCCAGCATTTT. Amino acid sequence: CASSQGFGDRFNQPQHF.

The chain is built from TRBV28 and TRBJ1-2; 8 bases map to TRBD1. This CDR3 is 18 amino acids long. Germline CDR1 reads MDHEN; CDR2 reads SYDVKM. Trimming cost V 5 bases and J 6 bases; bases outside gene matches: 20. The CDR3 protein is CASSPTDRAKRGTNGYTF. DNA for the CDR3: TGTGCCAGCAGTCCAACGGACAGGGCCAAACGTGGTACTAATGGCTACACCTTC.

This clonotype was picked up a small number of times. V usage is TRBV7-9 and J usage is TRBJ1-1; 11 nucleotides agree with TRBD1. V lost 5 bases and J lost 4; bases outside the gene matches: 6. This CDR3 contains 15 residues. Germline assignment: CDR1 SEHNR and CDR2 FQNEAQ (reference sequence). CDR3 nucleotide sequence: TGTGCCAGCAGCAGGAGGACAGGGGGCACCACTGAAGCTTTCTTT. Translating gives CASSRRTGGTTEAFF.

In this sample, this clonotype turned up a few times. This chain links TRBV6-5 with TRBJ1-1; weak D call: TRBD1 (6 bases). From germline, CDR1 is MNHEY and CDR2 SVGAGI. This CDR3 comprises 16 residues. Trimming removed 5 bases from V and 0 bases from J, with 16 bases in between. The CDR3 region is CASSPAPGGLNTEAFF. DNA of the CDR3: TGTGCCAGCAGTCCCGCTCCCGGGGGCCTGAACACTGAAGCTTTCTTT.

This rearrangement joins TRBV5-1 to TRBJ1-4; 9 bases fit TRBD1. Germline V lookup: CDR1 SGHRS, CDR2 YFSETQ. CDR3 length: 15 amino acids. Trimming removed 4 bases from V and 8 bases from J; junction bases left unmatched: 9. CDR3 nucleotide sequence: TGCGCCAGCAGCGATAGGGACAGGGAGAGGGAAAAACTGTTTTTT. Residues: CASSDRDREREKLFF.

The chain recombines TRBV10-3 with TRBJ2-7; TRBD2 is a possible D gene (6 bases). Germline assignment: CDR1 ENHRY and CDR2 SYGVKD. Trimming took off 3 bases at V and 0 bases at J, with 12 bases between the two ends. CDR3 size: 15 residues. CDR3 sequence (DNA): TGTGCCATCAGTGAATCTAGCGTGAACTCCTACGAGCAGTACTTC. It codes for CAISESSVNSYEQYF.

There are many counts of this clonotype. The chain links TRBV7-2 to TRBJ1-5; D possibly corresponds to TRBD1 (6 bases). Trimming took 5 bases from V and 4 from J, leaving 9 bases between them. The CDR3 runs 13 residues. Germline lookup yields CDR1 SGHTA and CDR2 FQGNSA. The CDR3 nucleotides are TGTGCCAGCAGCGGGCAGGGGAATCAGCCCCAGCATTTT. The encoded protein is CASSGQGNQPQHF.

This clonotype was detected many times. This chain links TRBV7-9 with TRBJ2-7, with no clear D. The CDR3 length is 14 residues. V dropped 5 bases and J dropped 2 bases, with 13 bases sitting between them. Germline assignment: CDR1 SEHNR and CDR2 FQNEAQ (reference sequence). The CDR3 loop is CASSGPDLTYEQYF. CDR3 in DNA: TGTGCCAGCAGCGGCCCTGACTTAACCTACGAGCAGTACTTC.

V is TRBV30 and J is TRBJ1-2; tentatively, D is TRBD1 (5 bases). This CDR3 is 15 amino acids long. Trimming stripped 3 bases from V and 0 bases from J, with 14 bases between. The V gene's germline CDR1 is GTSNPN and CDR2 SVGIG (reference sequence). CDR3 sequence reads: CAWREGGGANYGYTF. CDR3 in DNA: TGTGCCTGGAGGGAAGGTGGAGGGGCTAACTATGGCTACACCTTC. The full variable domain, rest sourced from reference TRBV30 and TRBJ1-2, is SQTIHQWPATLVQPVGSPLSLECTVEGTSNPNLYWYRQAAGRGLQLLFYSVGIGQISSEVPQNLSASRPQDRQFILSSKKLLLSDSGFYLCAWREGGGANYGYTFGSGTRLTVV.

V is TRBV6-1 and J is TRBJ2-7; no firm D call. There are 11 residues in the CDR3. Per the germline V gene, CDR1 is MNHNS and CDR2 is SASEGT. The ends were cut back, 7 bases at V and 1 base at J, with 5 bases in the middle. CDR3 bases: TGTGCCAGCATGACATCCTACGAGCAGTACTTC. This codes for CASMTSYEQYF.

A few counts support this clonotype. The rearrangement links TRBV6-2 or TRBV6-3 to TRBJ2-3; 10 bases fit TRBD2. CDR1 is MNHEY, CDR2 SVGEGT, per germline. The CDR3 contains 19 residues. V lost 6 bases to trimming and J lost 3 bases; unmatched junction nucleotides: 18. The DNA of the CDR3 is TGTGCCAGCAGCTCAAGACGAGCGGGAGGGCTTTTTCTTACAGATACGCAGTATTTT. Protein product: CASSSRRAGGLFLTDTQYF.

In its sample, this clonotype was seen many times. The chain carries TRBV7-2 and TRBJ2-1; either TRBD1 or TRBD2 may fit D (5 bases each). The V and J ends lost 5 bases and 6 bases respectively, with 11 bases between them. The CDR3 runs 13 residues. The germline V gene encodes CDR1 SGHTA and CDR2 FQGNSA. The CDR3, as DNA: TGTGCCAGCAGCGCTGGGACGGTCAATGAGCAGTTCTTC. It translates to CASSAGTVNEQFF.

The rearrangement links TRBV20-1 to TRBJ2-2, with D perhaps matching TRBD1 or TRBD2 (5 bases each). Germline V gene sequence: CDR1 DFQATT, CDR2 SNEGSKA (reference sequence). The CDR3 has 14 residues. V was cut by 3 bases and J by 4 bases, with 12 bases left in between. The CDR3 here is CSARKGRSTGELFF. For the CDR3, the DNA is TGCAGTGCTAGGAAGGGACGGAGCACCGGGGAGCTGTTTTTT.

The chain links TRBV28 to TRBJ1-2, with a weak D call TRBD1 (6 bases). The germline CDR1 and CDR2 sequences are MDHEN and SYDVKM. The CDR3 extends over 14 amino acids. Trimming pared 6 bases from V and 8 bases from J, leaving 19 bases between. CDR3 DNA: TGTGCCAGCAGGTCACAGGGTTTACTGGAGGGCTACACCTTC. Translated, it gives CASRSQGLLEGYTF.